Presented here are 17 T cell receptor beta chains from one specimen sequenced in a study of cytomegalovirus exposure and HLA in healthy donors. The PCR employed 60 Vbeta primers together with 13 Jbeta primers. Generated by immunoSEQ multiplex PCR, the TCRdb table keeps only in-frame clones and is missing some. The sample carries some 150,000 clones, roughly 80% recorded once. Sequencing input: PBMCs. The receptors shown here come from a woman aged 40 to 55 in good health and CMV-seropositive.

The chain couples TRBV28 to TRBJ2-7; D is ambiguous. The CDR3 contains 13 residues. V lost 6 bases and J 1 base, leaving 10 bases between the germline ends. Germline V gene sequence: CDR1 MDHEN, CDR2 SYDVKM. This CDR3 is CASRKSVSYEQYF. The CDR3 DNA follows: TGTGCCAGCAGGAAGTCGGTATCCTACGAGCAGTACTTC.

The rearrangement links TRBV9 to TRBJ2-1; 8 bases line up with TRBD2. CDR3 size: 17 residues. The germline gives CDR1 SGDLS, CDR2 YYNGEE. Trimming cost V 0 bases and J 3 bases; bases outside gene matches: 8. CDR3 loop: CASSVVGAGGLYNEQFF. Here the CDR3 DNA reads TGTGCCAGCAGCGTAGTTGGGGCGGGGGGACTCTACAATGAGCAGTTCTTC.

V gene TRBV19 combines with J gene TRBJ1-4, with D possibly matching TRBD1 (5 bases). Germline values: CDR1 LNHDA, CDR2 SQIVND (reference sequence). The germline V and J ends were trimmed by 3 bases and 8 bases, with 16 bases remaining between them. The CDR3 length is 15 residues. CDR3 residues: CASSIQGARNEKLFF. The DNA of the CDR3 is TGTGCCAGTAGTATCCAAGGGGCACGTAACGAAAAACTGTTTTTT.

The chain recombines TRBV6-1 with TRBJ1-6; the D gene is possibly TRBD1 (6 bases). Germline CDR1 reads MNHNS; CDR2 reads SASEGT. There are 15 residues in the CDR3. V was shortened by 2 bases and J by 7 bases, with 12 bases between the two germline ends. CDR3 DNA sequence: TGTGCCAGCAGTGAATTGTGGCAGGGGAATTCACCCCTCCACTTT. It yields the protein CASSELWQGNSPLHF.

This clone was seen more than once but under ten times. The rearrangement joins TRBV6-5 to TRBJ1-2; weak D call: TRBD1 (6 bases). Germline V gene lookup returns CDR1 MNHEY and CDR2 SVGAGI. The CDR3 spans 13 residues. The germline V and J ends were trimmed by 2 bases and 6 bases, with 10 bases remaining between them. The CDR3: CASSYDRNDGYTF. The CDR3 DNA is TGTGCCAGCAGTTACGACAGGAACGATGGCTACACCTTC.

As regards this clone: Other nucleotide sequences from this sample produce the same CDR3. The chain recombines TRBV2 with TRBJ2-1; 7 bases align to TRBD2. The V and J ends lost 3 bases and 0 bases, in that order; junction bases with no gene match: 2. The CDR3 runs 15 residues. The germline CDR1 and CDR2 sequences are SNHLY and FYNNEI. The CDR3 loop is CASSEGGSSYNEQFF. DNA of the CDR3: TGTGCCAGCAGTGAGGGGGGGTCCTCCTACAATGAGCAGTTCTTC.

The gene calls are TRBV11-2 and TRBJ2-2; the D is unclear. The CDR3 contains 14 residues. In germline, CDR1 is SGHAT, CDR2 FQNNGV. The V gene lost 5 bases and the J gene lost 4 bases, with 11 bases spanning the gap. CDR3 amino acids: CASSPFRFTGELFF. CDR3 coding DNA: TGTGCCAGCAGCCCCTTTCGTTTCACCGGGGAGCTGTTTTTT.

The chain uses TRBV7-9 and TRBJ1-2; D gene ambiguous. The V gene's germline CDR1 is SEHNR and CDR2 FQNEAQ (reference sequence). The ends were cut back, 5 bases at V and 8 bases at J, with 24 bases in the middle. CDR3 length: 16 amino acids. For the CDR3, the DNA is TGTGCCAGCAGCCCGAGAGCCGCAGAAACTAAAAACGGCTACACCTTC. Translated, it gives CASSPRAAETKNGYTF.

The chain has TRBV4-1 and TRBJ1-5, with D possibly TRBD1 on 6 matching bases. V lost 4 bases and J lost 5, with 18 bases in between. Looked up from germline, CDR1 is MGHRA and CDR2 is YSYEKL. This CDR3 comprises 16 residues. The CDR3 sequence: CASSLLVGARDQPQHF. DNA for the CDR3: TGCGCCAGCAGCCTTTTAGTGGGGGCCAGGGATCAGCCCCAGCATTTT.

The rearrangement joins TRBV28 to TRBJ2-1; 8 bases map to TRBD1. The CDR3 contains 16 residues. With 4 bases clipped from V and 7 bases from J, the junction kept 12 bases outside the gene matches. Germline loops: CDR1 MDHEN, CDR2 SYDVKM. The CDR3 DNA reads TGTGCCAGCAGTTCCCCATCAGGGGGCACATTGAATGAGCAGTTCTTC. Protein product: CASSSPSGGTLNEQFF.

The genes are TRBV29-1 and TRBJ2-2; TRBD2 matches 8 bases. This CDR3 has 16 residues. J was trimmed by 1 base and V by 6 bases; bases with no gene match: 10. The V gene's germline CDR1 is SQVTM and CDR2 ANQGSEA. The CDR3 DNA reads TGCAGCGTACGACTAGCGTCGACGGGGAACACCGGGGAGCTGTTTTTT. It yields the protein CSVRLASTGNTGELFF.

This chain joins TRBV6-5 and TRBJ1-2, with 8 bases fitting TRBD1. The junction had 7 bases not matched to a gene; V was cut back by 5 bases and J by 8 bases. The CDR3 loop spans 13 amino acids. CDR1 and CDR2 from the germline V gene are MNHEY and SVGAGI. The CDR3 loop reads CASSIDRGWGYTF. CDR3 bases: TGTGCCAGCAGTATCGACAGGGGCTGGGGCTACACCTTC.

This clone was observed a handful of times. The chain links TRBV23-1 to TRBJ1-2; no clear D gene. TRBV23-1 is an ORF; its function is uncertain. The CDR3 consists of 9 residues. Trimming removed 10 bases at V and 11 bases at J, with 11 bases between. The CDR3 DNA sequence: TGCGCCAACTTCTTACGATACACCTTC. Translating gives CANFLRYTF.

V and J are TRBV19 and TRBJ1-4, with 8 nucleotides matching TRBD1. CDR1 and CDR2 from the germline V gene are LNHDA and SQIVND (reference sequence). V was pared by 6 bases and J by 8 bases, with 8 bases of the junction left unmatched. The CDR3 totals 14 residues. The CDR3 DNA reads as TGTGCCAGTAGGCAGGGGGCAGTAAGCGAAAAACTGTTTTTT. This sequence encodes CASRQGAVSEKLFF.

The chain joins TRBV2 to TRBJ2-7, with D perhaps TRBD2 (7 bases). Trimming removed 3 bases at V and 0 bases at J, with 12 bases between. The CDR3 sequence is 15 residues long. Germline V lookup: CDR1 SNHLY, CDR2 FYNNEI. The CDR3 region has the DNA TGTGCCAGCAGTGAGGGCGGGGGCCTCTCCTACGAGCAGTACTTC. Translated: CASSEGGGLSYEQYF. Full variable domain (outside the CDR3, taken from reference TRBV2 and TRBJ2-7): EPEVTQTPSHQVTQMGQEVILRCVPISNHLYFYWYRQILGQKVEFLVSFYNNEISEKSEIFDDQFSVERPDGSNFTLKIRSTKLEDSAMYFCASSEGGGLSYEQYFGPGTRLTVT.

The genes are TRBV27 and TRBJ2-5; tentatively, D is TRBD2 (6 bases). CDR3 length equals 16 residues. Germline CDR1 is MNHEY and CDR2 is SMNVEV (reference sequence). V lost 2 bases and J lost 1, with 14 bases in between. CDR3 bases: TGTGCCAGCAGTTTAAATGGAGCGGGCCCCCAAGAGACCCAGTACTTC. This translates into CASSLNGAGPQETQYF.

Of note for this clone: One junction end does not reproduce the germline sequence, and a read error may be involved. The same CDR3 can be traced to other DNA sequences in this sample. The V call is TRBV7-2, the J call TRBJ1-2, with D unresolved. Germline V gene sequence: CDR1 SGHTA, CDR2 FQGNSA. This CDR3 region has 13 residues. The CDR3 nucleotides are TGCGCCAGCAGCTTAGGCGTGCAGCGTGGCTACACCTTC. It is translated as CASSLGVQRGYTF. Based on the CDR3 plus reference TRBV7-2 and TRBJ1-2, the full variable domain is GAGVSQSPSNKVTEKGKDVELRCDPISGHTALYWYRQSLGQGLEFLIYFQGNSAPDKSGLPSDRFSAERTGGSVSTLTIQRTQQEDSAVYLCASSLGVQRGYTFGSGTRLTVV.